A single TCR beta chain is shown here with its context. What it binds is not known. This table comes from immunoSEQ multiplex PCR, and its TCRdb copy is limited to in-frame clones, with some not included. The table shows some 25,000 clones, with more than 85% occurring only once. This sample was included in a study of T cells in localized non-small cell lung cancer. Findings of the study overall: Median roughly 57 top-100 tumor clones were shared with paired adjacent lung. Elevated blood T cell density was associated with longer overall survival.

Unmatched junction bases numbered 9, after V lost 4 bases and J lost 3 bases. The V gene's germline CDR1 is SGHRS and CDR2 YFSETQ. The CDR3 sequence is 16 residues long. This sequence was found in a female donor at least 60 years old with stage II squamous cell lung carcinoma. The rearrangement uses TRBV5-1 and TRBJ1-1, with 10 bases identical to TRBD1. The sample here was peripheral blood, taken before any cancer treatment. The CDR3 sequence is CASSPRGQGFDTEAFF. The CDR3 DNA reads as TGCGCCAGCAGCCCGAGGGGACAGGGGTTTGACACTGAAGCTTTCTTT.